Listed here are 9 T cell receptor beta chains from one sample, sequenced in a study of control samples from healthy donors and cancer patients. Sequencing was performed with immunoSEQ multiplex PCR; in TCRdb, only in-frame clones are kept and a portion is missing. Among around 200,000 clones listed, roughly 91% were seen once. The sample consisted of blood. Every receptor here comes from a man between 18 and 35 years old in good health.

The J gene is TRBJ1-4, the V gene TRBV4-1; the match to TRBD1 covers 7 bases. Germline values: CDR1 MGHRA, CDR2 YSYEKL. V lost 2 bases, J lost 7 bases, and 4 bases stayed unmatched. This CDR3 is built from 14 residues. The CDR3 DNA sequence: TGCGCCAGCAGCCAAACCGGGACAGCTGAAAAACTGTTTTTT. This encodes CASSQTGTAEKLFF.

The rearrangement uses TRBV28 and TRBJ2-2; tentative D call: TRBD2 (6 bases). The CDR3 totals 15 residues. Trimming took 6 bases from V and 2 from J, leaving 13 bases between them. Germline V gives CDR1 MDHEN, CDR2 SYDVKM. CDR3 sequence: CASRNGGVNTGELFF. The CDR3 DNA sequence: TGTGCCAGCAGGAACGGAGGGGTAAACACCGGGGAGCTGTTTTTT.

The chain uses TRBV19 and TRBJ2-1; TRBD2 might be the D (5 bases). The germline V gene encodes CDR1 LNHDA and CDR2 SQIVND (reference sequence). Trimming cost V 5 bases and J 0 bases, with 14 bases left between them. The CDR3 sequence is 16 residues long. The CDR3 DNA reads as TGTGCCAGTAGTGTAGGCGGGCCCAGCTCCTACAATGAGCAGTTCTTC. Translation gives CASSVGGPSSYNEQFF.

CDR3 loop: CAWGKGNTIYF. The CDR3 nucleotides read TGTGCCTGGGGGAAAGGAAACACCATATATTTT. This rearrangement joins TRBV30 to TRBJ1-3; D not certain. CDR1 and CDR2 (germline): GTSNPN, SVGIG (reference sequence). V lost 5 bases, J lost 4 bases, and 6 bases lay in between. The CDR3 has 11 amino acids.

The sample holds one count of this clone. The CDR3 nucleotides are TGTGCCAGCAGCTCAAGAACAGGGACCGGGGAGCTGTTTTTT. This gives the protein CASSSRTGTGELFF. The V and J genes are TRBV7-8 and TRBJ2-2; perhaps TRBD1 as D (6 bases). This CDR3 has 14 residues. CDR1 is SGHVS, CDR2 FQNEAQ, per germline. The V and J ends lost 4 bases and 5 bases respectively, with 11 bases between them. Full variable domain (missing parts from reference TRBV7-8 and TRBJ2-2): GAGVSQSPRYKVAKRGQDVALRCDPISGHVSLFWYQQALGQGPEFLTYFQNEAQLDKSGLPSDRFFAERPEGSVSTLKIQRTQQEDSAVYLCASSSRTGTGELFFGEGSRLTVL.

The chain couples TRBV24-1 to TRBJ2-1, with 8 positions matching TRBD1. The CDR3 runs 15 residues. The V gene end was trimmed by 4 bases and the J gene end by 7 bases; junction bases not matched to a gene: 8. The V gene's germline CDR1 is KGHDR and CDR2 SFDVKD. The CDR3 sequence: CATSDRGRLSNEQFF. CDR3 sequence (DNA): TGTGCCACCAGTGACAGGGGGCGCCTTTCAAATGAGCAGTTCTTC.

The V and J genes are TRBV6-5 and TRBJ2-1; D is perhaps TRBD2 (6 bases). V dropped 5 bases and J dropped 9 bases, with 8 bases sitting between them. The CDR3 contains 11 residues. Germline loops: CDR1 MNHEY, CDR2 SVGAGI. The CDR3 loop reads CASSRSGEQFF. In DNA form, the CDR3 reads TGTGCCAGCAGTCGTAGCGGTGAGCAGTTCTTC.

The rearrangement joins TRBV3-1 (or the pseudogene TRBV3-2) to TRBJ2-1; 10 positions match TRBD2. From germline, CDR1 is LGHDT and CDR2 YNNKEL (reference sequence). The trim removed 4 bases at V and 7 bases at J, leaving 10 bases unmatched. This CDR3 is built from 16 residues. The CDR3: CASSLATSGAGNEQFF. The CDR3 bases are TGTGCCAGCAGCCTCGCCACTAGCGGGGCTGGGAATGAGCAGTTCTTC.

The chain is built from TRBV28 and TRBJ1-3; D ambiguous. The CDR3 totals 12 residues. With 9 bases removed from V and 0 bases from J, the gap between germline ends came to 6 bases. Per the germline V gene, CDR1 is MDHEN and CDR2 is SYDVKM. The CDR3: CASESSGNTIYF. The DNA for the CDR3 is TGTGCCAGTGAGAGCTCTGGAAACACCATATATTTT. The entire variable domain, with the rest obtained from reference TRBV28 and TRBJ1-3, is as follows: DVKVTQSSRYLVKRTGEKVFLECVQDMDHENMFWYRQDPGLGLRLIYFSYDVKMKEKGDIPEGYSVSREKKERFSLILESASTNQTSMYLCASESSGNTIYFGEGSWLTVV.